This T cell receptor beta chain was captured by sequencing in a study of cytomegalovirus exposure and HLA in healthy donors. The PCR contained 60 Vbeta and 13 Jbeta primers. TCRdb's table, derived via immunoSEQ multiplex PCR, lists solely in-frame clones and lacks some. The sample holds over 150,000 clones, 79% seen once. This clone was seen a handful of times. The CDR3 covers 18 residues. Trimming pared 5 bases from V and 0 bases from J, leaving 21 bases between. CDR1 SGHTA and CDR2 FQGNSA come from the germline V gene. Sequencing used PBMCs. The sequence derives from a man in his forties or fifties in good health and CMV-seronegative. This rearrangement joins TRBV7-2 to TRBJ2-3; TRBD2 might be the D (6 bases). As DNA, the CDR3 is TGTGCCAGCAGCCCCAAGATGGCGGTAGCGGAGAGCACAGATACGCAGTATTTT. Amino acids: CASSPKMAVAESTDTQYF.